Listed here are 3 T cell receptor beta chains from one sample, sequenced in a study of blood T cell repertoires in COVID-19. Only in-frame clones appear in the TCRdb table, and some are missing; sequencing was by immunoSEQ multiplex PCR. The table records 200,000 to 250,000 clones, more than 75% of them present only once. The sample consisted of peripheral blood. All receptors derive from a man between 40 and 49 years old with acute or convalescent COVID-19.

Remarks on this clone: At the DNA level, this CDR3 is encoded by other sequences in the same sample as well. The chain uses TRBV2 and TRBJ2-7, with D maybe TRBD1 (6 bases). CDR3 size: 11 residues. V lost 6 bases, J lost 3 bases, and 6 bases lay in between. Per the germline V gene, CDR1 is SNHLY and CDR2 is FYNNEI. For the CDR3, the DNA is TGTGCCAGCAGGGACAGCTACGAGCAGTACTTC. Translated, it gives CASRDSYEQYF.

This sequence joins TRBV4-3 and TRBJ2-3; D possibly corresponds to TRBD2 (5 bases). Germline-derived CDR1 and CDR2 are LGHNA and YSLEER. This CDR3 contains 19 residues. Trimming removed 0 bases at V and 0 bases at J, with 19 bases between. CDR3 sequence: CASSQELGPTPGSTDTQYF. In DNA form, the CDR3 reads TGCGCCAGCAGCCAAGAACTAGGACCGACACCAGGTAGCACAGATACGCAGTATTTT.

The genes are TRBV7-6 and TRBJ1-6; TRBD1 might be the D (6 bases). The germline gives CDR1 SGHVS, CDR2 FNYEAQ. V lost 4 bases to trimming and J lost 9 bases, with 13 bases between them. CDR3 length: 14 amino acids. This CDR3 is CASSSGEGGSPLHF. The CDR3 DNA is TGTGCCAGCAGCTCAGGGGAAGGTGGTTCACCCCTCCACTTT.